This T cell receptor (beta chain) is drawn from a study of blood T cell repertoires in COVID-19 (TCRdb year 2020). With regard to the full study: Samples from collaborators originated in the United States, Italy and Spain and spanned both the acute and convalescent phases of COVID-19. The material from the prospective study consisted of cDNA or gDNA derived from T cells, B-cell-depleted T cells, or PBMCs. Deeply sampled blood TCRbeta repertoires from subjects exposed to, actively infected with, or recovered from COVID-19 were included in the dataset. The repertoires were released in a freely available public database intended as a resource for research on the immune response to SARS-CoV-2. Samples were obtained from the ongoing ImmuneRACE study (first 160 participants) and from 1,254 subjects provided by 6 global collaborators. Nearly every sample came with metadata listing a de-identified subject ID, COVID-19 status, age in years and sex. Where HLA class I and class II types were available, the types were taken from metadata supplied by the sample provider, not from assay-based typing. Overall study outcomes, separate from this receptor: The quantity of clinical and demographic metadata differed by source and by participant and was supplied without curation.

The immunoSEQ Assay, a bias-controlled multiplex PCR, was used to amplify TCRbeta CDR3 regions from genomic DNA. In the paper's pipeline: Nucleated cell counts per sample were estimated from amplification of reference gene primers within the assay. To quantify the absolute abundance of each unique TCRbeta CDR3 rearrangement, sequence reads were collapsed and filtered. For each sample, productive Simpson clonality was calculated as the square root of Simpson's diversity index across productive rearrangements. TCRdb retrieved this table from immuneACCESS and kept in-frame rearrangements only. Not all clones are present; in checked studies, unresolved V genes account for under half, and no reason is known for the remainder. From that table come the V and J calls and clone size; the DNA was used to work out D and trimming. This sample is represented by 250,000 to 350,000 clones; about 88% of them were singletons. The ten top clones hold around 3% of the sample.

CDR1 and CDR2 were assigned from the germline V gene (reference sequence) as MNHEY and SMNVEV. The CDR3 measures 16 amino acids from cysteine to phenylalanine. The kept DNA is CDR3 alone, 48 bases in frame from the first base. Relative to germline, V is missing 3 bases and J is missing 2 bases, with 8 bases of the junction outside any gene match. This clone was picked up one time. No antigen is known for it. No base qualities exist here, and no much larger clone lies one base off it. In the prospective study, participants were about 18 to 100 years old, resided in around 25 geographic areas of the United States, and were enrolled through a virtual design. In the prospective study, cohorts were assigned on the basis of participant-reported clinical history obtained from a screening survey and a study questionnaire. ImmuneRACE Cohort 3 recovered participants were defined by two consecutive negative NP/OP PCR tests, healthcare professional clearance, or symptom resolution. Mobile phlebotomists in the prospective study collected whole blood, serum and a nasopharyngeal or oropharyngeal swab from every participant. Over a roughly 2-month period, participants in the prospective study had the option of providing additional blood draws and questionnaires. Before DNA extraction, blood samples from the prospective study were shipped at room temperature or frozen.

The TCR originated in a woman aged 45-65 years who had recovered from COVID-19. The sample comprised PBMCs or T cells enriched from blood (not recorded which). The chain joins TRBV27 to TRBJ2-3; the junction holds 7 bases that match TRBD1. The DNA sequence reads TGTGCCAGCAGTTTCACCTCGGACAGGATCACAGATACGCAGTATTTT. Its protein reads: CASSFTSDRITDTQYF.